This T cell receptor beta chain is drawn from a study of T cell changes during pregnancy in multiple sclerosis. Data came from immunoSEQ multiplex PCR; TCRdb stores just in-frame clones and leaves some out. Found here are approximately 82,000 clones, around 90% of them singletons; the top ten hold about 0.52%. V gave up 6 bases and J gave up 4 bases; unmatched junction bases: 2. Germline CDR1 and CDR2: MNHNY and SVGAGI (reference sequence). CDR3 length: 13 amino acids. This clonotype originated in a female donor with multiple sclerosis, enrolled in a pregnancy study. The chain has TRBV6-6 and TRBJ1-5, with TRBD1 matching 8 bases. Material: CD4+ T cells from peripheral blood mononuclear cells, obtained in the second trimester of pregnancy. The CDR3, as DNA: TGTGCCAGCAGCCAGGGGGCGAATCAGCCCCAGCATTTT. Translated: CASSQGANQPQHF.